This passage covers 5 T cell receptor beta chains from one sample sequenced in a study of radiotherapy plus CTLA-4 blockade in lung cancer. The method was immunoSEQ multiplex PCR; TCRdb's version includes in-frame clones alone and lacks a portion of them. The sample contains about 110,000 clones, about 83% of which appear only once. The material was peripheral blood, obtained from a patient treated with radiotherapy plus ipilimumab. Receptor source: a human donor with non-small cell lung cancer that progressed on radiotherapy plus ipilimumab. Some clones in this sample may be carry-over from other donors' samples.

The chain uses TRBV13 and TRBJ2-1; D might be TRBD1 (6 bases). Per germline, CDR1 PRHDT and CDR2 FYEKMQ (reference sequence). This CDR3 has 16 residues. The V end lost 2 bases, the J end lost 8 bases, and 19 bases lay between the germline ends. CDR3: CASSLPAWGRGDEQFF. CDR3 bases: TGTGCCAGCAGCTTACCGGCCTGGGGCAGGGGCGATGAGCAGTTCTTC.

This chain links TRBV28 with TRBJ2-5; 8 bases match TRBD1. The CDR3 totals 16 residues. The V and J ends lost 3 bases and 3 bases, in that order; junction bases with no gene match: 9. The germline gives CDR1 MDHEN, CDR2 SYDVKM. This CDR3 reads CASSFPLRGREETQYF. Written as DNA, the CDR3 is TGTGCCAGCAGTTTTCCCCTCAGGGGGCGGGAAGAGACCCAGTACTTC.

V is TRBV7-8 and J is TRBJ1-1; D ambiguous. Trimming shortened V by 1 base and J by 1 base, and 4 bases separated the two germline ends. CDR3 length: 13 amino acids. Germline CDR1 SGHVS, CDR2 FQNEAQ. CDR3 in DNA: TGTGCCAGCAGCTTAGAAGAGAACACTGAAGCTTTCTTT. This codes for CASSLEENTEAFF.

The genes are TRBV19 and TRBJ2-1; TRBD1 aligns across 7 bases. Germline CDR1 is LNHDA and CDR2 is SQIVND (reference sequence). With 5 bases clipped from V and 5 bases from J, the junction kept 6 bases outside the gene matches. The CDR3 has 14 amino acids. CDR3 region: CASSSGQVHNEQFF. The CDR3 nucleotides are TGTGCCAGTAGTTCTGGACAGGTGCACAATGAGCAGTTCTTC. The full variable domain, rest sourced from reference TRBV19 and TRBJ2-1, is DGGITQSPKYLFRKEGQNVTLSCEQNLNHDAMYWYRQDPGQGLRLIYYSQIVNDFQKGDIAEGYSVSREKKESFPLTVTSAQKNPTAFYLCASSSGQVHNEQFFGPGTRLTVL.

This clone was seen only a few times. V is TRBV9 and J is TRBJ1-1; possibly TRBD1 for D (5 bases). The germline V gene has CDR1 SGDLS and CDR2 YYNGEE. The CDR3 is 16 amino acids. The V gene lost 0 bases and the J gene lost 1 base, with 13 bases spanning the gap. CDR3 region: CASSVVMGQENTEAFF. The CDR3 DNA sequence: TGTGCCAGCAGCGTAGTGATGGGGCAGGAGAACACTGAAGCTTTCTTT.